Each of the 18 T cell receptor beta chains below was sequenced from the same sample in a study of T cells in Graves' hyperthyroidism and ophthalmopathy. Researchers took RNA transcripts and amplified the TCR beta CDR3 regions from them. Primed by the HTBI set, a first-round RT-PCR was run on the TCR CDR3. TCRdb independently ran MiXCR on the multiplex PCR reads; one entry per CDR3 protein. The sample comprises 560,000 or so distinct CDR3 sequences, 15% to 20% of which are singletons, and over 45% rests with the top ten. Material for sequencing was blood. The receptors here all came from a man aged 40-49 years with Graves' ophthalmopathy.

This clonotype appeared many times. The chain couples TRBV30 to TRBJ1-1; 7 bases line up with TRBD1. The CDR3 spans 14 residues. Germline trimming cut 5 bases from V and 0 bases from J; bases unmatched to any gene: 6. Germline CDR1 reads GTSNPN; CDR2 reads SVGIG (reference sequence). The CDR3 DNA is TGTGCCTGGGGAACGGGACAGCTGAACACTGAAGCTTTCTTT. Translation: CAWGTGQLNTEAFF.

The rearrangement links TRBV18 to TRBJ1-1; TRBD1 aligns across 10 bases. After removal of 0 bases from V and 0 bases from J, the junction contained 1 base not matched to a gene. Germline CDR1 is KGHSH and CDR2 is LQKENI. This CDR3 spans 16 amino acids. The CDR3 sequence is CASSPPGTGVNTEAFF. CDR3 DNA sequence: TGTGCCAGCTCACCACCCGGGACAGGGGTGAACACTGAAGCTTTCTTT.

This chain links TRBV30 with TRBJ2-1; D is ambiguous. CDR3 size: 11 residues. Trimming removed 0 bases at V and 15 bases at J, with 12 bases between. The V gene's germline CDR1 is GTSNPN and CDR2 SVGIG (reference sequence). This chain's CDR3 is CAWSVQELRFF. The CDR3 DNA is TGTGCCTGGAGTGTGCAGGAATTACGGTTCTTC.

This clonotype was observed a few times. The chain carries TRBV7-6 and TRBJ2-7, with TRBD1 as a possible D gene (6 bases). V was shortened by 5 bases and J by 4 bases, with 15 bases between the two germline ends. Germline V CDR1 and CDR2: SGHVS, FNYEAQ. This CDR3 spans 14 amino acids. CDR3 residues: CASSRTVAPYEQYF. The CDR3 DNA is TGTGCCAGCAGCCGGACAGTGGCCCCTTACGAGCAGTACTTC. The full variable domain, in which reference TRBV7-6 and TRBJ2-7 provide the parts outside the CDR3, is GAGVSQSPRYKVTKRGQDVALRCDPISGHVSLYWYRQALGQGPEFLTYFNYEAQQDKSGLPNDRFSAERPEGSISTLTIQRTEQRDSAMYRCASSRTVAPYEQYFGPGTRLTVT.

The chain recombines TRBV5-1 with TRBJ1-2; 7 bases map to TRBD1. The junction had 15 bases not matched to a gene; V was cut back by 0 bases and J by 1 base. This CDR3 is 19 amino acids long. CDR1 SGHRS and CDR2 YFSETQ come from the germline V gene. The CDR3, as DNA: TGCGCCAGCAGCTTGGCTTCCGGGTTCGAGACAGGGAATAACTATGGCTACACCTTC. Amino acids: CASSLASGFETGNNYGYTF.

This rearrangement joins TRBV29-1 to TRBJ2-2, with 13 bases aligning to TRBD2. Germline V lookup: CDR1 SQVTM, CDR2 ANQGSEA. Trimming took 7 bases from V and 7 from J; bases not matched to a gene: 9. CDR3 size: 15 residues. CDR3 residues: CSAGGLAGSVGELFF. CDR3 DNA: TGCAGCGCCGGGGGACTAGCGGGATCAGTCGGGGAGCTGTTTTTT.

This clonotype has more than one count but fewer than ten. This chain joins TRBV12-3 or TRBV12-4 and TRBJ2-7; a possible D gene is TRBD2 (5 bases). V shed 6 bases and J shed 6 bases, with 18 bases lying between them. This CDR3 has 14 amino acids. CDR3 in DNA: TGTGCCAGCAGCTATCGGGGATTTAAGAGCGAGCAGTACTTC. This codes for CASSYRGFKSEQYF.

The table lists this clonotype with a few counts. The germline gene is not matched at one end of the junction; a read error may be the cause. The CDR3 reads CAISESVGSSYKQYF. CDR3 nucleotide sequence: TGTGCCATCAGTGAGTCCGTGGGCAGCTCCTACAAGCAGTACTTC. The chain is built from TRBV10-3 and TRBJ2-7; D ambiguous. CDR1 ENHRY and CDR2 SYGVKD come from the germline V gene. The length of the CDR3 is 15 residues.

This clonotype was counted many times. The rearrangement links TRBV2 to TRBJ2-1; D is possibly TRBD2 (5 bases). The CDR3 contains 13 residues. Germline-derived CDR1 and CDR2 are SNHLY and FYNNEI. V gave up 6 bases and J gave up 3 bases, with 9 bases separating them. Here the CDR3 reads CASRNGVYNEQFF. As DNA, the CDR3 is TGTGCCAGCAGGAACGGGGTCTACAATGAGCAGTTCTTC.

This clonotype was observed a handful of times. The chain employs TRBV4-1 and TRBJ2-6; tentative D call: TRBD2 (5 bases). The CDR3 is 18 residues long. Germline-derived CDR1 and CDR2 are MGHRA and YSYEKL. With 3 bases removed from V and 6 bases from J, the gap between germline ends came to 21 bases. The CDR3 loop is CASSHSRKAGREANVLTF. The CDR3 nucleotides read TGCGCCAGCAGCCATTCTCGGAAGGCGGGTCGAGAGGCCAACGTCCTGACTTTC.

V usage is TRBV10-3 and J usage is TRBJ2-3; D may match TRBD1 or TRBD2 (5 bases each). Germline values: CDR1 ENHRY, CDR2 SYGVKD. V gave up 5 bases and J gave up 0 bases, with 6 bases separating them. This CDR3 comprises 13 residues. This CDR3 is CAISRDSTDTQYF. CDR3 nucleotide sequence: TGTGCCATCAGTCGGGACAGCACAGATACGCAGTATTTT.

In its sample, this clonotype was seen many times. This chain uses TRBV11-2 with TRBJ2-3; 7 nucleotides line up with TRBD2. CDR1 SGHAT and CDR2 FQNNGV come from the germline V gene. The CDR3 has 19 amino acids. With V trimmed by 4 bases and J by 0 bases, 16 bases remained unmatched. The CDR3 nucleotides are TGTGCCAGCAGCTCCCCTCTCCGCGCTAGCGGCATTAGCACAGATACGCAGTATTTT. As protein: CASSSPLRASGISTDTQYF.

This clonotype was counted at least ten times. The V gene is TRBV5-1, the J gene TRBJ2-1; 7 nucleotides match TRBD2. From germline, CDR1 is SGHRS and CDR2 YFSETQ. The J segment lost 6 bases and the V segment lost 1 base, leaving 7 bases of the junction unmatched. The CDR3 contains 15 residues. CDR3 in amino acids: CASSLLPSGVNEQFF. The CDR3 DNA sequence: TGCGCCAGCAGCTTGCTACCTAGCGGAGTCAATGAGCAGTTCTTC.

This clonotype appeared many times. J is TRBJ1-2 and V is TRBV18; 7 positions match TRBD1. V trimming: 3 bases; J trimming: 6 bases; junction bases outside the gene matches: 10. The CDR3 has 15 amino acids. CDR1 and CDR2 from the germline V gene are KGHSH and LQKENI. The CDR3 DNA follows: TGTGCCAGCTCACCGGGGACAGCTCCTCTCGATGGCTACACCTTC. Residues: CASSPGTAPLDGYTF.

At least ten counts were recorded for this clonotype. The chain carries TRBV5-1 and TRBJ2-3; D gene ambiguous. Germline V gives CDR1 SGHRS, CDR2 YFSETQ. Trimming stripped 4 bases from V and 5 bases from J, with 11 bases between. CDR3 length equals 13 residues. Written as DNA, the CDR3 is TGCGCCAGCAGCACCCTCCAGGAAGATACGCAGTATTTT. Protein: CASSTLQEDTQYF.

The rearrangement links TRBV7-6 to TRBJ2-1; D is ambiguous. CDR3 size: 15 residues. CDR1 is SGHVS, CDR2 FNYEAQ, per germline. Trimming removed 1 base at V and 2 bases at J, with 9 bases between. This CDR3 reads CASSLGQPPYNEQFF. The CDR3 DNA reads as TGTGCCAGCAGCTTAGGGCAGCCGCCCTACAATGAGCAGTTCTTC.

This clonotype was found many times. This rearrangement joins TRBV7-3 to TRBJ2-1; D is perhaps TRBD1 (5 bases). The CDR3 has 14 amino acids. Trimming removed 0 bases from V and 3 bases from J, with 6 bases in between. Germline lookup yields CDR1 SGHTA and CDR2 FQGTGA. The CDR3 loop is CASSLTDNYNEQFF. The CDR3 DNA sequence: TGTGCCAGCAGCTTAACGGACAACTACAATGAGCAGTTCTTC.

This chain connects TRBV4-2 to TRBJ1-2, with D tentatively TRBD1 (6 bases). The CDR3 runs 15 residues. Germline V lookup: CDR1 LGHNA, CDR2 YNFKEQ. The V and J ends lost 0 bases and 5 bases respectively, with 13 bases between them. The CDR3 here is CASSQEVTGKYGYTF. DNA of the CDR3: TGTGCCAGCAGCCAAGAGGTAACAGGGAAATATGGCTACACCTTC.